The entry below describes one TCR beta chain. Its antigen is undetermined. This sample was included in a study of cytomegalovirus exposure and HLA in healthy donors. General observations from the study: As a later analysis revealed, most CMV-associated TCR beta chains appeared HLA-restricted.

V was pared by 5 bases and J by 1 base, with 9 bases between. CDR3 length: 13 amino acids. Germline values: CDR1 SGHVS, CDR2 FNYEAQ. The primer mix had 60 Vbeta and 13 Jbeta primers. Here immunoSEQ multiplex PCR was the method, and the copy in TCRdb shows in-frame clones only, minus some. The sample has some 240,000 clones, about nine tenths seen once. Material for sequencing was PBMCs. The chain recombines TRBV7-6 with TRBJ2-7, with D unresolved. The receptor was isolated from a girl aged 2 to 9 in good health and CMV-seronegative. This chain's CDR3 is CASSPGWSYEQYF. Written as DNA, the CDR3 is TGTGCCAGCAGCCCAGGCTGGTCCTACGAGCAGTACTTC.